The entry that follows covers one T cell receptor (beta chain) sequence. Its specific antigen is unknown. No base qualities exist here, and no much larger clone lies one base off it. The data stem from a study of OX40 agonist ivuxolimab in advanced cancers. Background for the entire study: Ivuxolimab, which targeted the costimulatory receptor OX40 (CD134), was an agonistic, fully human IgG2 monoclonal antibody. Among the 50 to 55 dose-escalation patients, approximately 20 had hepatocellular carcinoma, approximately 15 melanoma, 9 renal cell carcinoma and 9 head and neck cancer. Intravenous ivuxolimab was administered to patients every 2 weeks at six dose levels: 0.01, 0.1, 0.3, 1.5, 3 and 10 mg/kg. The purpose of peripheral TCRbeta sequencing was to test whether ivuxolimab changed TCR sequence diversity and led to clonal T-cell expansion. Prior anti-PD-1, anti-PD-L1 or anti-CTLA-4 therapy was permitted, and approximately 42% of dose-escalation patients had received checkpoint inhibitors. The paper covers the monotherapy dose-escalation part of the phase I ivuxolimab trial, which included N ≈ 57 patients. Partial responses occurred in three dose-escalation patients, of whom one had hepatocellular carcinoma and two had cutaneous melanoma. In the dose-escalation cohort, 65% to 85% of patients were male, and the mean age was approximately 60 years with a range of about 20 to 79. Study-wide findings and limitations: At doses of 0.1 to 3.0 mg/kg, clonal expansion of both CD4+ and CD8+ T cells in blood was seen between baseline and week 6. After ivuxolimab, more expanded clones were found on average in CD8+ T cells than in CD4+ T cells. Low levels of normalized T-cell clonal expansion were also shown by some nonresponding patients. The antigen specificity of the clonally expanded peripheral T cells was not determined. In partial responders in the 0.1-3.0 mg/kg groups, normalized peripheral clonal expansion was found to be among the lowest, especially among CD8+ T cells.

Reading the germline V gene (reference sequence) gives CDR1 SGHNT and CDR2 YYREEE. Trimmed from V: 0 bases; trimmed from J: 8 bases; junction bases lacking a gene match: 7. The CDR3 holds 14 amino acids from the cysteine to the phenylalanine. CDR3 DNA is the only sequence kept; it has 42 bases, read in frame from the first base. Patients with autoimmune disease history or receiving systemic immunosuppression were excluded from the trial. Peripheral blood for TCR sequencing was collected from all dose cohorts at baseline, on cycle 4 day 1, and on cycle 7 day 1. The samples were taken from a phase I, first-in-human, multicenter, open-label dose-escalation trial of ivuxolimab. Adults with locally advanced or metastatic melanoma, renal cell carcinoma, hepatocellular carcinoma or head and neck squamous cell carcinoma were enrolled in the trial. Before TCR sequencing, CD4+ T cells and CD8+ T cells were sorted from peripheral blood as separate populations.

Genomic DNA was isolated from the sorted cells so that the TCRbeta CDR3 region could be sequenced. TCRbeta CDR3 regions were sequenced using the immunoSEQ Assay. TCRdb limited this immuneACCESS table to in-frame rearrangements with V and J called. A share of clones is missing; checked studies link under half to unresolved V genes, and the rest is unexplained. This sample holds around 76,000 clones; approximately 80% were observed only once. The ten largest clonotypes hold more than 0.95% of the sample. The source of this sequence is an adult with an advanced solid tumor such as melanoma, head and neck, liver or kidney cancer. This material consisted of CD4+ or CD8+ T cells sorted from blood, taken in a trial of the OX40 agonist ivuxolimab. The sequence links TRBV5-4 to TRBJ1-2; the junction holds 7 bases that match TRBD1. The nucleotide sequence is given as TGTGCCAGCAGCTTGGACAGGGGATTGGGGGGCTACACCTTC. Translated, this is CASSLDRGLGGYTF.